These 27 T cell receptor beta chains share one sample of origin, sequenced in a study of T cell responses to AZD1222 COVID-19 vaccine. Only in-frame clones appear in the TCRdb table, and some are missing; sequencing was by immunoSEQ multiplex PCR. Altogether 90,000 to 120,000 clones are present, under 95% being singletons, with the ten largest covering roughly 6.2%. The sample in question was peripheral blood, obtained 28 days after the second AZD1222 dose. These receptors originate from an adult who received the AZD1222 COVID-19 vaccine.

J is TRBJ2-1 and V is TRBV11-3, with 9 bases identical to TRBD1. Germline lookup yields CDR1 SGHNT and CDR2 YENEEA. Trimming cost V 5 bases and J 5 bases; bases outside gene matches: 7. This CDR3 spans 15 amino acids. The CDR3 spells CASSRGQGTDNEQFF. DNA of the CDR3: TGTGCCAGCAGCCGCGGACAGGGGACCGACAATGAGCAGTTCTTC.

The table lists this clone with a count of one. The chain combines TRBV18 with TRBJ1-6; no clear D gene. The CDR3 is made up of 14 amino acids. V lost 3 bases, J lost 9 bases, and 12 bases lay in between. Looked up from germline, CDR1 is KGHSH and CDR2 is LQKENI. CDR3: CASSPNTMGSPLHF. CDR3 coding DNA: TGTGCCAGCTCACCTAACACGATGGGTTCACCCCTCCACTTT. Full variable domain (remainder filled in from reference TRBV18 and TRBJ1-6): NAGVMQNPRHLVRRRGQEARLRCSPMKGHSHVYWYRQLPEEGLKFMVYLQKENIIDESGMPKERFSAEFPKEGPSILRIQQVVRGDSAAYFCASSPNTMGSPLHFGNGTRLTVT.

The rearrangement joins TRBV6-5 to TRBJ1-1, with a weak D call TRBD1 (6 bases). V lost 3 bases and J lost 1, with 9 bases in between. Germline V gene sequence: CDR1 MNHEY, CDR2 SVGAGI. The length of the CDR3 is 14 residues. In nucleotides, the CDR3 is TGTGCCAGCAGTTATAACAGGGAGAACACTGAAGCTTTCTTT. Translated, it gives CASSYNRENTEAFF.

CDR3 in DNA: TGCGCCAGCAGCCAAGGGGCAATGAACACTGAAGCTTTCTTT. Translated, it gives CASSQGAMNTEAFF. This chain joins TRBV4-1 and TRBJ1-1; no reliable D call. With 1 base removed from V and 0 bases from J, the gap between germline ends came to 6 bases. Germline V gene lookup returns CDR1 MGHRA and CDR2 YSYEKL. This CDR3 region has 14 residues.

The chain has TRBV5-1 and TRBJ2-7; D is ambiguous. V gave up 0 bases and J gave up 0 bases, with 7 bases separating them. From germline, CDR1 is SGHRS and CDR2 YFSETQ. The CDR3 is made up of 14 amino acids. In DNA, the CDR3 is TGCGCCAGCAGCTTGGGTGCAGGCTCCTACGAGCAGTACTTC. Its translation is CASSLGAGSYEQYF.

The chain joins TRBV11-2 to TRBJ2-2; D gene unclear. The length of the CDR3 is 12 residues. V shed 5 bases and J shed 5 bases, with 6 bases lying between them. From germline, CDR1 is SGHAT and CDR2 FQNNGV. CDR3 residues: CASSIPTGELFF. The CDR3 nucleotides read TGTGCCAGCAGCATACCTACCGGGGAGCTGTTTTTT.

This sequence joins TRBV15 and TRBJ1-3; D uncertain. The CDR3 is 15 residues long. From germline, CDR1 is LNHNV and CDR2 YYDKDF (reference sequence). V was cut by 0 bases and J by 3 bases, with 9 bases left in between. The DNA of the CDR3 is TGTGCCACCAGCAGAGATCGGGGATTTGGAAACACCATATATTTT. Protein product: CATSRDRGFGNTIYF.

In its sample, this clone was seen once. Other DNA sequences in the sample encode the same CDR3. CDR3 coding DNA: TGCAGTGCCGGACCGGGGGGCTACACCTTC. Translating gives CSAGPGGYTF. The chain recombines TRBV20-1 with TRBJ1-2; D unresolved. The V end lost 6 bases, the J end lost 8 bases, and 10 bases lay between the germline ends. Germline V gene lookup returns CDR1 DFQATT and CDR2 SNEGSKA (reference sequence). The CDR3 is made up of 10 amino acids.

The chain links TRBV28 to TRBJ2-3; unclear D gene. The CDR3 has 12 residues. The V end was cut by 8 bases, the J end by 6 bases, with 12 bases between. The germline V gene has CDR1 MDHEN and CDR2 SYDVKM. In DNA, the CDR3 is TGTGCCAGCGTCGGTCTGTCCGATACGCAGTATTTT. Its protein product is CASVGLSDTQYF. The entire variable domain, with the rest obtained from reference TRBV28 and TRBJ2-3, is as follows: DVKVTQSSRYLVKRTGEKVFLECVQDMDHENMFWYRQDPGLGLRLIYFSYDVKMKEKGDIPEGYSVSREKKERFSLILESASTNQTSMYLCASVGLSDTQYFGPGTRLTVL.

This clone was seen a few times. V usage is TRBV6-6 and J usage is TRBJ1-2; 7 bases match TRBD1. Germline V CDR1 and CDR2: MNHNY, SVGAGI (reference sequence). This CDR3 is 16 amino acids long. With 5 bases clipped from V and 0 bases from J, the junction kept 9 bases outside the gene matches. The CDR3 loop reads CASSRFGTDSNYGYTF. The CDR3 DNA is TGTGCCAGCAGTCGTTTCGGGACAGACTCTAACTATGGCTACACCTTC.

The rearrangement uses TRBV10-2 and TRBJ1-2, with 8 positions matching TRBD1. Germline values: CDR1 WSHSY, CDR2 SAAADI. The CDR3 is made up of 17 amino acids. With V trimmed by 6 bases and J by 5 bases, 17 bases remained unmatched. The CDR3 DNA is TGCGCCAGCAGCCTTAACCCGGGACAGGAGATCCGTTATGGCTACACCTTC. Amino acids: CASSLNPGQEIRYGYTF.

There are a few counts of this clone. This chain uses TRBV30 with TRBJ1-2; D unresolved. Germline V CDR1 and CDR2: GTSNPN, SVGIG (reference sequence). The CDR3 is 14 amino acids. V lost 2 bases, J lost 6 bases, and 16 bases lay in between. The DNA for the CDR3 is TGTGCCTGGAGTCACGGGCGGGCGGGCAATGGCTACACCTTC. Translating gives CAWSHGRAGNGYTF.

J is TRBJ2-2 and V is TRBV28; no clear D. V lost 3 bases to trimming and J lost 3 bases, with 5 bases between them. Germline V gene sequence: CDR1 MDHEN, CDR2 SYDVKM. CDR3 length: 13 residues. CDR3 DNA sequence: TGTGCCAGCAGTTTCTGGGACACCGGGGAGCTGTTTTTT. Translated, it gives CASSFWDTGELFF.

V and J are TRBV19 and TRBJ2-1; TRBD2 agrees at 14 bases. The CDR3 has 17 amino acids. V shed 3 bases and J 2 bases; nucleotides not matched to a gene: 3. CDR1 LNHDA and CDR2 SQIVND come from the germline V gene (reference sequence). CDR3 protein: CASSMVGLAGAYNEQFF. Written as DNA, the CDR3 is TGTGCCAGTAGTATGGTGGGACTAGCGGGAGCCTACAATGAGCAGTTCTTC.

The chain links TRBV19 to TRBJ1-1; D gene unclear. There are 14 residues in the CDR3. The V end was cut by 0 bases, the J end by 7 bases, with 12 bases between. The V gene's germline CDR1 is LNHDA and CDR2 SQIVND (reference sequence). Here the CDR3 DNA reads TGTGCCAGTAGTATAGAGGCATCGAGGGTTGAAGCTTTCTTT. This gives the protein CASSIEASRVEAFF.

The chain combines TRBV19 with TRBJ1-5; 9 bases agree with TRBD1. The CDR3 loop spans 14 amino acids. V lost 3 bases and J lost 5; bases outside the gene matches: 2. Germline CDR1 LNHDA, CDR2 SQIVND (reference sequence). Written as DNA, the CDR3 is TGTGCCAGTAGTATCGGGACAGGGCATCAGCCCCAGCATTTT. Its translation: CASSIGTGHQPQHF.

V gene TRBV19 combines with J gene TRBJ2-3, with D perhaps matching TRBD1 (6 bases). V was trimmed by 7 bases and J by 7 bases, leaving 18 bases between them. This CDR3 comprises 14 residues. Germline CDR1 is LNHDA and CDR2 is SQIVND (reference sequence). Here the CDR3 reads CASNPMGARNTQYF. CDR3 in DNA: TGTGCCAGTAACCCTATGGGGGCACGCAATACGCAGTATTTT.

The gene calls are TRBV6-2 or TRBV6-3 and TRBJ2-5; 7 nucleotides match TRBD2. The V gene's germline CDR1 is MNHEY and CDR2 SVGEGT. With V trimmed by 5 bases and J by 5 bases, 8 bases remained unmatched. The CDR3 length is 14 residues. Here the CDR3 reads CASSVFAGVETQYF. The DNA for the CDR3 is TGTGCCAGCAGTGTCTTCGCGGGGGTGGAGACCCAGTACTTC.

The rearrangement links TRBV5-8 to TRBJ2-7; a weak D match, TRBD1 (5 bases). The CDR3 sequence is 14 residues long. CDR1 is SGHTS and CDR2 is YDEGEE in the germline V gene. V shed 4 bases and J shed 7 bases, with 18 bases lying between them. This CDR3 reads CASSRQGSLLEQYF. DNA for the CDR3: TGTGCCAGCAGCAGGCAGGGTTCATTACTAGAGCAGTACTTC.

V is TRBV19 and J is TRBJ1-5; no firm D call. Trimming took 7 bases from V and 3 from J, leaving 10 bases between them. From germline, CDR1 is LNHDA and CDR2 SQIVND (reference sequence). The CDR3 is 13 residues long. CDR3 sequence reads: CASTMTVNQPQHF. CDR3 coding DNA: TGTGCCAGTACTATGACTGTCAATCAGCCCCAGCATTTT.

Here the CDR3 reads CASSLGALQSNEQFF. In DNA form, the CDR3 reads TGCGCCAGCAGCTTGGGGGCTCTTCAATCCAATGAGCAGTTCTTC. The rearrangement links TRBV5-1 to TRBJ2-1, with D unclear. This CDR3 is built from 15 residues. CDR1 is SGHRS, CDR2 YFSETQ, per germline. V shed 0 bases and J shed 6 bases, with 13 bases lying between them.

This clone has only a few counts. This chain joins TRBV7-9 and TRBJ2-3; weak D call: TRBD1 (6 bases). With 1 base removed from V and 3 bases from J, the gap between germline ends came to 11 bases. The CDR3 length is 15 residues. Germline V gene sequence: CDR1 SEHNR, CDR2 FQNEAQ (reference sequence). The DNA of the CDR3 is TGTGCCAGCAGCTTAGGAGACAGGAGGACAGATACGCAGTATTTT. Residues: CASSLGDRRTDTQYF.

The V call is TRBV24-1, the J call TRBJ1-3, with D unclear. This CDR3 contains 15 residues. CDR1 and CDR2 from the germline V gene are KGHDR and SFDVKD. V was shortened by 5 bases and J by 0 bases, with 10 bases between the two germline ends. The CDR3 here is CATSGPTASGNTIYF. CDR3 in DNA: TGTGCCACCAGTGGCCCGACGGCCTCTGGAAACACCATATATTTT.

This sequence joins TRBV5-1 and TRBJ2-7, with TRBD2 matching over 8 bases. This CDR3 spans 14 amino acids. In germline, CDR1 is SGHRS, CDR2 YFSETQ. V shed 6 bases and J 0 bases; nucleotides not matched to a gene: 5. For the CDR3, the DNA is TGCGCCAGCACCACGGGGGGGAGCTCCTACGAGCAGTACTTC. It yields the protein CASTTGGSSYEQYF.

This sequence joins TRBV5-4 and TRBJ1-4; D may be TRBD1 (6 bases). The CDR3 has 14 amino acids. Germline CDR1 reads SGHNT; CDR2 reads YYREEE (reference sequence). The V and J ends lost 4 bases and 5 bases respectively, with 12 bases between them. In nucleotides, the CDR3 is TGTGCCAGCAGCACCGGGACACTGAATGAAAAACTGTTTTTT. Its protein is CASSTGTLNEKLFF.

This clone has just one count. This chain uses TRBV2 with TRBJ1-6; TRBD1 aligns across 9 bases. J was trimmed by 7 bases and V by 6 bases; bases with no gene match: 4. CDR3 length: 14 residues. Germline CDR1 SNHLY, CDR2 FYNNEI. The CDR3 reads CASRGTGKNSPLHF. The CDR3 bases are TGTGCCAGCAGGGGGACAGGGAAAAATTCACCCCTCCACTTT.

The rearrangement links TRBV5-5 to TRBJ1-6; 8 nucleotides align to TRBD1. Germline values: CDR1 SGHKS, CDR2 YYEKEE (reference sequence). The CDR3 has 15 residues. V dropped 2 bases and J dropped 10; count of bases not matched to a gene: 8. The CDR3 DNA reads TGTGCCAGCAGCTTCCAGGACAGGGTGGGATCACCCCTCCACTTT. Its translation: CASSFQDRVGSPLHF.